Following are 9 T cell receptor beta chains from one sample sequenced in a study of T cells in pancreatic ductal adenocarcinoma (dated by TCRdb to the late 2010s). The library was prepared using the immunoSEQ multiplex PCR assay. Entries here come from immuneACCESS through TCRdb and include only in-frame sequences with V and J called. Some clones fail to appear in such tables; in the studies checked, an unresolved V gene covers under half of the shortfall, and the cause of the remainder is unknown. The sample data list roughly 100,000 clones, and 90% to 95% of these were observed just once. Of the sample, roughly 3% falls within the top ten clones. Selected pancreatic ductal adenocarcinoma patients had undergone surgery without neoadjuvant therapy. The specimen sequenced was PBMCs. The receptors here all came from a human donor with pancreatic ductal adenocarcinoma.

The V call is TRBV6-5, the J call TRBJ1-5, with D perhaps TRBD1 (6 bases). Germline loops: CDR1 MNHEY, CDR2 SVGAGI. The CDR3 has 14 residues. Trimming left V 8 bases short and J 10 bases short, with 21 bases between. The CDR3 DNA reads as TGTGCCAGCGGGACACCCAGGTTGGGGAAACCCCAGCATTTT. Translated, it gives CASGTPRLGKPQHF.

The gene calls are TRBV5-6 and TRBJ2-5, with a tentative D call TRBD2 (5 bases). V was clipped by 0 bases and J by 5 bases, with 14 bases between them. There are 15 residues in the CDR3. CDR1 and CDR2 (germline): SGHDT, YYEEEE. CDR3 coding DNA: TGTGCCAGCAGCTTGGGAGGGTCGTATTGGGAGACCCAGTACTTC. Residues: CASSLGGSYWETQYF.

This chain links TRBV7-2 with TRBJ2-7; 9 bases map to TRBD1. The CDR3 is made up of 14 amino acids. The trim removed 3 bases at V and 1 base at J, leaving 1 base unmatched. Germline CDR1 and CDR2: SGHTA and FQGNSA. This CDR3 is CASSFGTGSYEQYF. Here the CDR3 DNA reads TGTGCCAGCAGCTTCGGGACAGGGTCCTACGAGCAGTACTTC.

The V gene is TRBV4-2, the J gene TRBJ1-2; D may be TRBD1 (6 bases). The CDR3 length is 20 residues. Germline V CDR1 and CDR2: LGHNA, YNFKEQ. Trimming pared 6 bases from V and 1 base from J, leaving 30 bases between. The CDR3 sequence is CASSPKARLRGRGCNYGYTF. For the CDR3, the DNA is TGTGCCAGCAGTCCAAAAGCCCGCCTTAGGGGCAGGGGCTGTAACTATGGCTACACCTTC.

V usage is TRBV6-1 and J usage is TRBJ1-4; 7 bases fit TRBD1. Germline V gene data show CDR1 as MNHNS and CDR2 as SASEGT. The V and J ends lost 5 bases and 7 bases, in that order; junction bases with no gene match: 4. The CDR3 is made up of 13 amino acids. CDR3 region: CASSLTGVEKLFF. DNA of the CDR3: TGTGCCAGCAGTTTAACAGGGGTTGAAAAACTGTTTTTT.

This clone was picked up one time. This chain connects TRBV11-2 to TRBJ2-4, with D tentatively TRBD2 (6 bases). The V and J ends lost 5 bases and 8 bases respectively, with 16 bases between them. The germline CDR1 and CDR2 sequences are SGHAT and FQNNGV. This CDR3 has 14 residues. CDR3: CASSLQTSWDIQYF. CDR3 DNA sequence: TGTGCCAGCAGCCTCCAGACTAGTTGGGACATTCAGTACTTC. The complete variable domain, with remaining parts taken from reference TRBV11-2 and TRBJ2-4, reads EAGVAQSPRYKIIEKRQSVAFWCNPISGHATLYWYQQILGQGPKLLIQFQNNGVVDDSQLPKDRFSAERLKGVDSTLKIQPAKLEDSAVYLCASSLQTSWDIQYFGAGTRLSVL.

DNA for the CDR3: TGTGCCAGCACATTGGGACTCCCCCTACCCGGGGAGCTGTTTTTT. Amino acid sequence: CASTLGLPLPGELFF. The genes are TRBV2 and TRBJ2-2, with D possibly TRBD2 on 6 matching bases. CDR1 and CDR2 (germline): SNHLY, FYNNEI. V was clipped by 7 bases and J by 6 bases, with 18 bases between them. This CDR3 comprises 15 residues.

The rearrangement joins TRBV25-1 to TRBJ2-3; maybe TRBD2 (6 bases). The CDR3 runs 13 residues. Per the germline V gene, CDR1 is MGHDK and CDR2 is SYGVNS. Between the trimmed V and J ends, which lost 6 bases and 6 bases, there was a span of 13 bases. The CDR3 loop is CASSFGGIDTQYF. The CDR3 nucleotides are TGTGCCAGCAGCTTTGGAGGGATCGATACGCAGTATTTT.

This clone was counted once. The rearrangement links TRBV6-5 to TRBJ2-2, with D maybe TRBD2 (5 bases). Germline V gene lookup returns CDR1 MNHEY and CDR2 SVGAGI. The CDR3 consists of 12 residues. Deletions cut 5 bases from V and 8 bases from J, with 9 bases between. CDR3 DNA sequence: TGTGCCAGCAGTACCCGGGGAGGGGAGCTGTTTTTT. Residues: CASSTRGGELFF.